Listed below are T cell receptor beta chains from one sample, sequenced in a study of blood T cell repertoires in COVID-19. The table came from immunoSEQ multiplex PCR; TCRdb's copy has only in-frame clones and leaves some out. The table includes 150,000 to 170,000 clones, around 84% detected once. Sequenced sample: peripheral blood. The receptor set was obtained from a man at least 80 years old with acute or convalescent COVID-19. The CDR3 runs from the conserved cysteine through the conserved F or W.

j_call,v_call,cdr3_aa
TRBJ1-2,TRBV5-1,CASSLGQEIYGYTF
TRBJ1-4,TRBV28,CASSLDRVNEKLFF
TRBJ2-3,TRBV7-9,CASSSDMGPDTQYF
TRBJ1-4,TRBV3-1/TRBV3-2,CASSQEMTESNEKLFF
TRBJ2-3,TRBV20-1,CSALQRGAQYF
TRBJ1-2,TRBV6-5,CASSLQGNYGYTF
TRBJ2-7,TRBV5-6,CASSLQGRYEQYF
TRBJ1-6,TRBV7-2,CASSQGGFWNSPLHF
TRBJ2-5,TRBV11-3,CASSVGLAGVQETQYF
TRBJ2-7,TRBV11-3,CASSFVGTGTQYF
TRBJ1-1,TRBV15,CATSRQTGTWNTEAFF
TRBJ2-3,TRBV6-4,CASSERGYSTDTQYF
TRBJ2-2,TRBV6-1,CASSEGQGLYRELFF
TRBJ2-3,TRBV13,CASSLGLAGGMNTQYF
TRBJ2-7,TRBV30,CAWSPGAYEQYF
TRBJ1-5,TRBV6-6,CASRPDRGRNQPQHF
TRBJ2-7,TRBV6-6,CASSYATGTLQNEQYF
TRBJ2-2,TRBV11-2,CASSLRGTGELFF
TRBJ1-2,TRBV5-6,CASSLVWDRGNYGYTF
TRBJ2-7,TRBV6-1,CASSEMRYEQYF
TRBJ1-1,TRBV7-8,CASSLRERDRGNTEAFF
TRBJ1-4,TRBV3-1/TRBV3-2,CASSPQGGVEKLFF
TRBJ1-2,TRBV7-9,CASSLAQGYGYTF
TRBJ1-6,TRBV4-2,CASSQDRGSLGYSPLHF
TRBJ2-5,TRBV11-1,CASSWGSQGTGETQYF